This entry concerns a single T cell receptor beta chain. Trimming cost V 4 bases and J 6 bases, with 8 bases left between them. The CDR3 spans 12 residues. CDR1 and CDR2 from the germline V gene are SGDLS and YYNGEE. The sample comes from a study of T-cell memory formation after mild COVID-19. Constant-segment-primed 5'RACE gave TCR alpha and TCR beta cDNA libraries with sample barcodes and UMIs. TCRdb called the 5' RACE reads again in MiXCR, with one record for every CDR3 protein. The sample lists fewer than 95,000 distinct CDR3 sequences, roughly 16% occurring once. The chain combines TRBV9 with TRBJ2-1; no clear D gene. This clonotype originated in a man aged 18 to 29 who had mild COVID-19 (a few samples of this study predate the infection). Cell type and time point are not known. The sequenced sample was PBMCs or a T cell subset sorted from them (not recorded which). The CDR3 region has the DNA TGTGCCAGCAGCTCAGGTGGCAATGAGCAGTTCTTC. This translates into CASSSGGNEQFF. Based on the CDR3 plus reference TRBV9 and TRBJ2-1, the full variable domain is DSGVTQTPKHLITATGQRVTLRCSPRSGDLSVYWYQQSLDQGLQFLIQYYNGEERAKGNILERFSAQQFPDLHSELNLSSLELGDSALYFCASSSGGNEQFFGPGTRLTVL.